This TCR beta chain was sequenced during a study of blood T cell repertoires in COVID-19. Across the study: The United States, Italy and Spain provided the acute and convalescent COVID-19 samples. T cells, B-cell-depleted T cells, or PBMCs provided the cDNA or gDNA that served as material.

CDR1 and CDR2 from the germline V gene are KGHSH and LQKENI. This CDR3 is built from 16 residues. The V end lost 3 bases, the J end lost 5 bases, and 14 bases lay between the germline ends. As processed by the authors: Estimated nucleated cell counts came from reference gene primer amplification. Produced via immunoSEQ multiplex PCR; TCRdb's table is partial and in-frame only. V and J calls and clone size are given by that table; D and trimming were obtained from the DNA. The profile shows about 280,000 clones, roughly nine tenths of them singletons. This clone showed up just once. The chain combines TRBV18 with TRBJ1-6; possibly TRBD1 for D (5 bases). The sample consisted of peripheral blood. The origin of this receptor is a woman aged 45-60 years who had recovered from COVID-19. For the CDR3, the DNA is TGTGCCAGCTCACCGGTGCAGGGTGTTGATAATTCACCCCTCCACTTT. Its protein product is CASSPVQGVDNSPLHF.